The 26 T cell receptor beta chains below come from one sample, sequenced in a study of shared clonotypes between healthy human individuals. Sequenced by immunoSEQ multiplex PCR; TCRdb stores in-frame clones only, minus some. The repertoire consists of more than 2 million clones, with 85% to 95% occurring once and the leading ten covering more than 0.1%. The sequencing input was naive CD4+ T cells sorted from blood. Specified subset: CD45RA+ positively selected. The receptors were gathered from a man between 18 and 35 years old in good health.

V and J are TRBV7-2 and TRBJ1-2, with D unresolved. The CDR3 is 14 residues long. The germline V and J ends were trimmed by 3 bases and 6 bases, with 14 bases remaining between them. CDR1 is SGHTA, CDR2 FQGNSA, per germline. This CDR3 reads CASSFAKAGHGYTF. In DNA, the CDR3 is TGTGCCAGCAGCTTTGCAAAAGCAGGCCATGGCTACACCTTC.

The chain combines TRBV5-1 with TRBJ2-2; D could derive from TRBD1 or TRBD2 (5 bases each). CDR1 is SGHRS and CDR2 is YFSETQ in the germline V gene. V was clipped by 7 bases and J by 1 base, with 14 bases between them. The CDR3 runs to 15 residues. The CDR3 bases are TGCGCCAGCCGCCTCGGGGCGGTGAACACCGGGGAGCTGTTTTTT. Its protein product is CASRLGAVNTGELFF.

The chain couples TRBV2 to TRBJ1-3; 9 bases are a match to TRBD1. J gave up 11 bases and V 4 bases, and 3 bases lay outside the gene matches. CDR3 length equals 12 residues. Germline CDR1 is SNHLY and CDR2 is FYNNEI. In nucleotides, the CDR3 is TGTGCCAGCAGTGCGAGGACAGGGGCCATATATTTT. It is translated as CASSARTGAIYF.

A single count supports this clone. The junction shows a germline mismatch at one end, possibly a read error. This chain connects TRBV11-2 to TRBJ1-1; D is undetermined. The CDR3 runs 14 residues. In germline, CDR1 is SGHAT, CDR2 FQNNGV. Here the CDR3 DNA reads TGTGCCAGCAGCTTCACATCCCTGAACACTGAATCTTTCTTT. Amino acids: CASSFTSLNTESFF.

The rearrangement uses TRBV5-1 and TRBJ2-5; 10 bases map to TRBD2. Looked up from germline, CDR1 is SGHRS and CDR2 is YFSETQ. Trimming removed 4 bases from V and 5 bases from J; junction bases left unmatched: 17. This CDR3 is 18 amino acids long. CDR3 in DNA: TGCGCCAGCAGCCAGAGCCCCACAGCGGGAGGGCCGGGGGAGACCCAGTACTTC. Encoded protein: CASSQSPTAGGPGETQYF.

The count of this clone is one. The rearrangement joins TRBV30 to TRBJ2-3; D is perhaps TRBD1 (6 bases). CDR1 GTSNPN and CDR2 SVGIG come from the germline V gene (reference sequence). This CDR3 spans 15 amino acids. Trimming left V 2 bases short and J 2 bases short, with 14 bases between. CDR3 region: CAWSRKDSLTDTQYF. CDR3 DNA: TGTGCCTGGAGTCGAAAGGACAGCCTCACAGATACGCAGTATTTT.

On this clone itself: The same CDR3 also results from other DNA sequences found in this sample. The V and J genes are TRBV6-5 and TRBJ1-2; D is perhaps TRBD1 (6 bases). Trimming pared 0 bases from V and 4 bases from J, leaving 9 bases between. The CDR3 is made up of 14 amino acids. Looked up from germline, CDR1 is MNHEY and CDR2 is SVGAGI. In DNA, the CDR3 is TGTGCCAGCAGTTACTCCCGGACAGCCTATGGCTACACCTTC. Amino acid sequence: CASSYSRTAYGYTF.

Concerning this clone itself: This same CDR3 is encoded by further DNA sequences in the sample. J is TRBJ1-6 and V is TRBV28; D is undetermined. In germline, CDR1 is MDHEN, CDR2 SYDVKM. The V end lost 6 bases, the J end lost 0 bases, and 3 bases lay between the germline ends. The length of the CDR3 is 13 residues. In DNA, the CDR3 is TGTGCCAGCAGGGGCTCCTATAATTCACCCCTCCACTTT. Protein product: CASRGSYNSPLHF. Variable domain in full (rest from reference TRBV28 and TRBJ1-6): DVKVTQSSRYLVKRTGEKVFLECVQDMDHENMFWYRQDPGLGLRLIYFSYDVKMKEKGDIPEGYSVSREKKERFSLILESASTNQTSMYLCASRGSYNSPLHFGNGTRLTVT.

Only one count was recorded for this clone. This sequence joins TRBV6-6 and TRBJ2-7; the D gene is possibly TRBD2 (6 bases). The CDR3 has 16 amino acids. Germline V CDR1 and CDR2: MNHNY, SVGAGI (reference sequence). Between the trimmed V and J ends, which lost 2 bases and 0 bases, there was a span of 14 bases. This CDR3 reads CASSYRRDFTSYEQYF. CDR3 coding DNA: TGTGCCAGCAGTTACCGTCGGGACTTCACCTCCTACGAGCAGTACTTC.

CDR3 DNA sequence: TGTGCCAGCTCACCACAAACTAGCGGGAACGAGCAGTACTTC. Protein: CASSPQTSGNEQYF. The rearrangement links TRBV18 to TRBJ2-7; 10 nucleotides match TRBD2. The CDR3 is 14 residues long. CDR1 is KGHSH, CDR2 LQKENI, per germline. J lost 5 bases, V lost 1 base, and 2 bases had no gene match. Combining the CDR3 with reference TRBV18 and TRBJ2-7 gives the whole variable domain NAGVMQNPRHLVRRRGQEARLRCSPMKGHSHVYWYRQLPEEGLKFMVYLQKENIIDESGMPKERFSAEFPKEGPSILRIQQVVRGDSAAYFCASSPQTSGNEQYFGPGTRLTVT.

This chain uses TRBV28 with TRBJ1-1; D gene ambiguous. The CDR3 runs to 15 residues. From germline, CDR1 is MDHEN and CDR2 SYDVKM. Between the trimmed V and J ends, which lost 6 bases and 0 bases, there was a span of 14 bases. CDR3 sequence (DNA): TGTGCCAGCAGCCCCAAGGGCAGGCTGAACACTGAAGCTTTCTTT. Encoded protein: CASSPKGRLNTEAFF.

V is TRBV19 and J is TRBJ1-6, with TRBD1 as a possible D gene (6 bases). CDR1 and CDR2 from the germline V gene are LNHDA and SQIVND (reference sequence). V was pared by 5 bases and J by 10 bases, with 15 bases between. CDR3 size: 14 residues. The DNA for the CDR3 is TGTGCCAGTAGTCCGGGACAAACGGGGTCACCCCTCCACTTT. Translated, it gives CASSPGQTGSPLHF.

This chain joins TRBV7-2 and TRBJ1-6; a weak D match, TRBD1 (6 bases). Germline CDR1 SGHTA, CDR2 FQGNSA. Trimming took 6 bases from V and 7 from J, leaving 13 bases between them. There are 14 residues in the CDR3. The CDR3 coding sequence is TGTGCCAGCAGTGCACAGGGAGAAAATTCACCCCTCCACTTT. As protein: CASSAQGENSPLHF. The full variable domain, rest sourced from reference TRBV7-2 and TRBJ1-6, is GAGVSQSPSNKVTEKGKDVELRCDPISGHTALYWYRQSLGQGLEFLIYFQGNSAPDKSGLPSDRFSAERTGGSVSTLTIQRTQQEDSAVYLCASSAQGENSPLHFGNGTRLTVT.

The J gene is TRBJ2-7, the V gene TRBV11-1, with 12 nucleotides matching TRBD1. The CDR3 is 15 residues long. The germline V gene encodes CDR1 SGHAT and CDR2 FQDESV (reference sequence). Germline trimming cut 3 bases from V and 0 bases from J; bases unmatched to any gene: 0. In DNA form, the CDR3 reads TGTGCCAGCAGCTTGGGACAGGGGGCCTCCTACGAGCAGTACTTC. Its protein is CASSLGQGASYEQYF.

Concerning this clone itself: A much larger clone lies one base from this, so it may be a read error. This rearrangement joins TRBV4-1 to TRBJ1-3, with unresolved D. CDR1 and CDR2 (germline): MGHRA, YSYEKL. The CDR3 contains 15 residues. The CDR3 here is CASRSRSFSGNAIYF. CDR3 nucleotides: TGCGCCAGCAGATCTAGGTCCTTCTCTGGAAACGCCATATATTTT.

The chain has TRBV6-4 and TRBJ2-6; no clear D gene. Trimming took off 8 bases at V and 1 base at J, with 15 bases between the two ends. Per germline, CDR1 MRHNA and CDR2 SNTAGT. This CDR3 is 16 amino acids long. DNA of the CDR3: TGTGCCAGCGCCCCCACACCGGATTCTGGGGCCAACGTCCTGACTTTC. Its translation is CASAPTPDSGANVLTF.

This clone was seen only once. V is TRBV4-2 and J is TRBJ2-5; possibly TRBD1 or TRBD2 for D (5 bases each). Germline values: CDR1 LGHNA, CDR2 YNFKEQ. CDR3 length equals 14 residues. The V and J ends lost 1 base and 6 bases respectively, with 12 bases between them. The CDR3 nucleotides are TGTGCCAGCAGCCAAGGTGGTGGGGGACAGACCCAGTACTTC. This translates into CASSQGGGGQTQYF.

The chain has TRBV2 and TRBJ1-1; no clear D. Germline V gene sequence: CDR1 SNHLY, CDR2 FYNNEI. V lost 2 bases and J lost 1, with 14 bases in between. CDR3 length: 16 residues. The CDR3 region is CASSETKADPNTEAFF. As DNA, the CDR3 is TGTGCCAGCAGTGAAACCAAGGCAGACCCGAACACTGAAGCTTTCTTT.

The gene calls are TRBV4-1 and TRBJ1-2; no reliable D call. The germline V gene has CDR1 MGHRA and CDR2 YSYEKL. The CDR3 spans 15 residues. The germline V and J ends were trimmed by 1 base and 0 bases, with 9 bases remaining between them. CDR3 in amino acids: CASSQVVGSNYGYTF. CDR3 bases: TGCGCCAGCAGCCAAGTTGTGGGGTCTAACTATGGCTACACCTTC.

The gene calls are TRBV6-1 and TRBJ1-5, with D maybe TRBD1 (5 bases). Germline CDR1 reads MNHNS; CDR2 reads SASEGT. CDR3 length: 18 amino acids. V lost 4 bases, J lost 4 bases, and 23 bases lay in between. The CDR3 reads CASSGGVGGRGLNQPQHF. CDR3 nucleotide sequence: TGTGCCAGCAGTGGAGGGGTAGGTGGGAGAGGGTTAAATCAGCCCCAGCATTTT.

The V gene is TRBV28, the J gene TRBJ1-2; TRBD1 matches 7 bases. The germline gives CDR1 MDHEN, CDR2 SYDVKM. Trimming removed 4 bases from V and 3 bases from J; junction bases left unmatched: 8. The CDR3 length is 15 residues. The CDR3 region is CASSSIRQGDYGYTF. The CDR3 DNA sequence: TGTGCCAGCAGTTCCATTCGACAGGGAGACTATGGCTACACCTTC.

The chain employs TRBV6-5 and TRBJ1-6; D possibly corresponds to TRBD1 (5 bases). The germline CDR1 and CDR2 sequences are MNHEY and SVGAGI. Trimming shortened V by 1 base and J by 8 bases, and 12 bases separated the two germline ends. The CDR3 has 15 amino acids. The CDR3: CASSYWGVKDSPLHF. The CDR3 coding sequence is TGTGCCAGCAGTTACTGGGGGGTGAAGGATTCACCCCTCCACTTT.

On this clone: This sample also contains other DNA sequences that code for the same CDR3. The J gene is TRBJ2-5, the V gene TRBV5-1; D call uncertain. V gave up 4 bases and J gave up 1 base, with 5 bases separating them. This CDR3 region has 12 residues. In germline, CDR1 is SGHRS, CDR2 YFSETQ. The CDR3 DNA sequence: TGCGCCAGCAGCCTATTCCAAGAGACCCAGTACTTC. Protein product: CASSLFQETQYF.

Concerning this clone itself: Sequence at one end of the junction differs from germline and may be a read error. The chain carries TRBV5-1 and TRBJ2-2, with 10 bases matching TRBD2. This CDR3 is built from 12 residues. Germline CDR1 is SGHRS and CDR2 is YFSETQ. The CDR3 loop reads CASSSSGGDLFF. The CDR3 DNA is TGCGCCAGCAGCTCCAGCGGGGGGGACCTGTTTTTT.

The V and J genes are TRBV6-6 and TRBJ1-1; D is unresolved. Germline loops: CDR1 MNHNY, CDR2 SVGAGI (reference sequence). The CDR3 length is 14 residues. The germline V and J ends were trimmed by 2 bases and 1 base, with 8 bases remaining between them. In DNA form, the CDR3 reads TGTGCCAGCAGTTACGGCCCGAGGAACACTGAAGCTTTCTTT. Protein: CASSYGPRNTEAFF.

This clone was detected a few times. The J gene is TRBJ1-2, the V gene TRBV28; D call uncertain. CDR1 MDHEN and CDR2 SYDVKM come from the germline V gene. Trimming cost V 7 bases and J 4 bases, with 13 bases left between them. The length of the CDR3 is 13 residues. DNA for the CDR3: TGTGCCAGCACTTCGGACTCTCTCTATGGCTACACCTTC. It specifies CASTSDSLYGYTF.